The rows below give T cell receptor beta chains drawn from one sample of a study of T cells in tuberculosis. TCRdb's table, derived via immunoSEQ multiplex PCR, lists solely in-frame clones and lacks some. The sample contains about 32,000 clones, roughly 94% of which appear only once. Sample: PBMCs. The receptor source for this set is a donor between 10 and 35 years old with latent tuberculosis or without tuberculosis infection. CDR3s include the opening cysteine and the closing phenylalanine or tryptophan. D genes are given only for firm matches. Some rows mark clone size as missing; the rest say once, few, many or name a class of expanded clone.

>TRBD1|NA|TRBJ1-2|TRBV25-1
TGTGCCAGCAGTGACCCCGGGACAGGCTACTATGGCTACACCTTC
CASSDPGTGYYGYTF
>NA|NA|TRBJ1-1|TRBV2
TGTGCCAGCAGTGTGGTTAGCTCGTACGAACCAGGGTCTTCCGGCATGAACACTGAAGCTTTCTTT
CASSVVSSYEPGSSGMNTEAFF
>TRBD2|NA|TRBJ2-5|TRBV29-1
TGCAGCGCTCGGCGACTAGCGGCCCAAGAGACCCAGTACTTC
CSARRLAAQETQYF
>NA|NA|TRBJ2-3|TRBV12-5
TGTGCTAGTCAGGGAACAGATACGCAGTATTTT
CASQGTDTQYF
>NA|NA|TRBJ2-2|TRBV19
TGTGCCAGTAAGGGTGTGGGGAGCGGTTCCGGGGAGCTGTTTTTT
CASKGVGSGSGELFF
>TRBD1|NA|TRBJ1-3|TRBV6-5
TGTGCCAGCAGTTCGACGACAGGGCAATCTGGAAACACCATATATTTT
CASSSTTGQSGNTIYF
>NA|NA|TRBJ1-1|TRBV27
TGTGCCAGCAGTTTGCGCAGGGTGAACACTGAAGCTTTCTTT
CASSLRRVNTEAFF
>TRBD1|once|TRBJ1-1|TRBV7-9
TGTGCCAGCAGCTTCAGGGGGATCGACACTGAAGCTTTCTTT
CASSFRGIDTEAFF
>NA|NA|TRBJ1-1|TRBV11-3
TGTGCCAGCAGTAGGGAGGAAGGCACTGAAGCTTTCTTT
CASSREEGTEAFF
>NA|NA|TRBJ2-7|TRBV15
TGTGCCACCAGCAGAGAGTACAGGGACGAGCAGTACTTC
CATSREYRDEQYF
>NA|once|TRBJ1-5|TRBV28
TGTGCCAGCAGTTCGCCTAGGCAGCCCCAGCATTTT
CASSSPRQPQHF
>NA|NA|TRBJ2-1|TRBV21-1
TGTGCCAGCAGCACATCCGGGACTAGCGGGAGGGCCTTGGGCAATGAGCAGTTCTTC
CASSTSGTSGRALGNEQFF
>NA|NA|TRBJ2-3|TRBV6-5
TGTGCCAGCATCGGCGAGGGCACAGATACGCAGTATTTT
CASIGEGTDTQYF
>TRBD1|NA|TRBJ1-5|TRBV7-8
TGTGCCAGCAGGACAGGGAATCAGCCCCAGCATTTT
CASRTGNQPQHF
>NA|NA|TRBJ2-3|TRBV5-1
TGCGCCAGCAGCTTTAGCGATAGCACAGATACGCAGTATTTT
CASSFSDSTDTQYF
>TRBD1|NA|TRBJ2-5|TRBV5-1
TGCGCCAGCAGCACCGCGACAGGGATAGGAGAGACCCAGTACTTC
CASSTATGIGETQYF
>NA|NA|TRBJ1-1|TRBV7-2
TGTGCCAGCAGCTTAGGTGGGGGGACTGAAGCTTTCTTT
CASSLGGGTEAFF
>NA|NA|TRBJ2-2|TRBV5-6
TGTGCCAGCAGCACTCAGGGGCTTTCGTCCGGGGAGCTGTTTTTT
CASSTQGLSSGELFF
>TRBD2|NA|TRBJ2-7|TRBV28
TGTGCCAGCAGTTTAACTGCGGGAGTTGAGCAGTACTTC
CASSLTAGVEQYF
>TRBD2|NA|TRBJ2-1|TRBV4-2
TGTGCCAGCAGCCAAGAGGGGACTAGTTCGGGTGAGCAGTTCTTC
CASSQEGTSSGEQFF
>NA|NA|TRBJ2-2|TRBV21-1
TGTGCCAGCAGCACCCTGGGACTAGCGGGGGGGAACACCGGGGAGCTGTTTTTT
CASSTLGLAGGNTGELFF
>TRBD2|once|TRBJ2-5|TRBV14
TGTGCCAGCAGCTCAGGACTAGCGGGAGCAGAGACCCAGTACTTC
CASSSGLAGAETQYF
>NA|NA|TRBJ2-2|TRBV5-1
TGCGCCAGCAGCCAGGGCCTCGCGGCCACGAACACCGGGGAGCTGTTTTTT
CASSQGLAATNTGELFF
>NA|NA|TRBJ1-1|TRBV15
TGTGCCACCCGCGCGGCGTTTATGAACACTGAAGCTTTCTTT
CATRAAFMNTEAFF
>NA|NA|TRBJ2-1|TRBV7-8
TGTGCCAGCAGCTTAGGACAGTACAATGAGCAGTTCTTC
CASSLGQYNEQFF
>NA|NA|TRBJ2-5|TRBV11-1
TGTGCCAGCAGCCCGCAGGGGTACCAAGAGACCCAGTACTTC
CASSPQGYQETQYF
>TRBD2|NA|TRBJ2-1|TRBV9
TGTGCCAGCAGCGAAGCGGGAGGGCTCTACAATGAGCAGTTCTTC
CASSEAGGLYNEQFF
>NA|NA|TRBJ1-2|TRBV29-1
TGCAGCGTTGTCACACTAGATGGCTACACCTTC
CSVVTLDGYTF
>NA|NA|TRBJ2-1|TRBV7-3
TGTGCCAGCAGCCCATGGGAGAGACCCTACAATGAGCAGTTCTTC
CASSPWERPYNEQFF
>NA|NA|TRBJ2-7|TRBV7-7
TGTGCTAGCAGCTTAGGCCCAGGGGTCTCCTACGAGCAGTACTTC
CASSLGPGVSYEQYF
>TRBD1|NA|TRBJ2-1|TRBV6-6
TGTGCCAGCACCCGGACAGGGGAGTATGAGCAGTTCTTC
CASTRTGEYEQFF
>NA|NA|TRBJ1-5|TRBV11-2
TGTGCCAGACCCAAATTGACAGAGTGGGGTCAGCCCCAGCATTTT
CARPKLTEWGQPQHF
>NA|NA|TRBJ1-1|TRBV7-3
TGTGCCAGCAGCTTAACGTCCGGGTACTCTGAAGCTTTCTTT
CASSLTSGYSEAFF